This TCR beta chain emerged from a study of a mutant IDH1 vaccine in newly diagnosed glioma. Time point of the sample: week 23, last vaccination. Vaccination comprised doses that each held 300 ug of mutant IDH1 20-mer peptide, plus topical imiquimod. Generated by immunoSEQ multiplex PCR, the TCRdb table keeps only in-frame clones and is missing some. The data hold about 41,000 clones, with 78% observed a single time. To note about this clone: What it recognizes is unknown.

The CDR3 is made up of 18 amino acids. Germline CDR1 and CDR2: ENHRY and SYGVKD. V was pared by 10 bases and J by 2 bases, with 27 bases between. The chain recombines TRBV10-3 with TRBJ1-5; TRBD1 might be the D (5 bases). The source of this sequence is a woman aged 40 to 50 with glioma. Some clones in this sample may be carry-over from other donors' samples. Specimen: PBMCs, collected from a glioma patient whose treatment included an IDH1 peptide vaccine. This chain's CDR3 is CATQPRTNRDSGNQPQHF. The CDR3 DNA is TGTGCCACCCAGCCCCGAACAAACCGCGACAGCGGCAATCAGCCCCAGCATTTT.